This is a list of T cell receptor beta chains from one sample in a study of identical twins. Each CDR3 protein is one row after TCRdb ran MiXCR on the 5' RACE reads. The sample holds 1.5 million to 2 million distinct CDR3 sequences, 32% seen once. The sequenced sample was cord blood. These receptors came from a newborn girl in good health. CDR3s include the opening cysteine and the closing phenylalanine or tryptophan. Fields, in order: V gene, J gene, clone size, CDR3 protein. Not all rows give a size; the values are once, few, many and, for expanded clones, a class.

v_gene: TRBV10-3
j_gene: TRBJ2-7
abundance: many
CDR3aa: CATRTGAYEQYF

v_gene: TRBV4-2
j_gene: TRBJ2-1
abundance: few
CDR3aa: CASSLGGSGSYNEQFF

v_gene: TRBV20-1
j_gene: TRBJ1-5
abundance: once
CDR3aa: CSATGRGDQPQHF

v_gene: TRBV12-3/TRBV12-4
j_gene: TRBJ2-3
abundance: few
CDR3aa: CASRSISSTDTQYF

v_gene: TRBV10-3
j_gene: TRBJ2-7
abundance: .
CDR3aa: CAISEAQGASYEQYF

v_gene: TRBV6-2/TRBV6-3
j_gene: TRBJ2-7
abundance: few
CDR3aa: CASSIRPGGIYEQYF

v_gene: TRBV12-3/TRBV12-4
j_gene: TRBJ2-7
abundance: .
CDR3aa: CASTTSGGYEQYF

v_gene: TRBV6-2/TRBV6-3
j_gene: TRBJ2-3
abundance: few
CDR3aa: CASILAGVPDTQYF

v_gene: TRBV2
j_gene: TRBJ2-1
abundance: few
CDR3aa: CASRGLAVYNEQFF

v_gene: TRBV5-6
j_gene: TRBJ2-7
abundance: few
CDR3aa: CASSLLTGRYEQYF

v_gene: TRBV28
j_gene: TRBJ2-3
abundance: .
CDR3aa: CASAVIGGGDTQYF

v_gene: TRBV20-1
j_gene: TRBJ2-1
abundance: few
CDR3aa: CSVPSGRVSYNEQFF

v_gene: TRBV29-1
j_gene: TRBJ1-2
abundance: few
CDR3aa: CSVGAGGSNYGYTF

v_gene: TRBV29-1
j_gene: TRBJ2-7
abundance: many
CDR3aa: CSVGQSSYEQYF

v_gene: TRBV10-2
j_gene: TRBJ1-2
abundance: few
CDR3aa: CASSVKGETGCYTF

v_gene: TRBV29-1
j_gene: TRBJ2-1
abundance: few
CDR3aa: CSVGASGRMDEQFF

v_gene: TRBV5-1
j_gene: TRBJ2-5
abundance: .
CDR3aa: CASIKHQETQYF

v_gene: TRBV4-2
j_gene: TRBJ1-3
abundance: .
CDR3aa: CASSQVGTGVNTIYF

v_gene: TRBV27
j_gene: TRBJ2-3
abundance: few
CDR3aa: CASSWTGRPDTQYF

v_gene: TRBV9
j_gene: TRBJ2-4
abundance: many
CDR3aa: CASSVEQGLAKNIQYF

v_gene: TRBV2
j_gene: TRBJ2-7
abundance: .
CDR3aa: CASSDDKGRAYF

v_gene: TRBV15
j_gene: TRBJ1-4
abundance: .
CDR3aa: CATSRDLNWGTAIEKLFF

v_gene: TRBV20-1
j_gene: TRBJ2-3
abundance: .
CDR3aa: CSARAVAGGPQDTQYF

v_gene: TRBV13
j_gene: TRBJ2-2
abundance: .
CDR3aa: CASSRPSSSGELFF

v_gene: TRBV10-3
j_gene: TRBJ1-2
abundance: many
CDR3aa: CAISNRENYGYTF

v_gene: TRBV6-5
j_gene: TRBJ2-3
abundance: .
CDR3aa: CASSPGVGMGTDTQYF

v_gene: TRBV7-2
j_gene: TRBJ2-3
abundance: few
CDR3aa: CASSLGFGRASTDTQYF

v_gene: TRBV15
j_gene: TRBJ2-3
abundance: few
CDR3aa: CATSLETPFYTQYF

v_gene: TRBV9
j_gene: TRBJ2-3
abundance: few
CDR3aa: CASSVKTGADTQYF

v_gene: TRBV20-1
j_gene: TRBJ2-5
abundance: .
CDR3aa: CSASPLAGTNEQYF